The clone carrying this T cell receptor (beta chain) was counted once. Germline V CDR1 and CDR2: MDHEN, SYDVKM. The CDR3 spans 13 residues. Trimming pared 2 bases from V and 4 bases from J, leaving 8 bases between. The source of the sample is a study of cytomegalovirus exposure and HLA in healthy donors. The PCR ran on 60 Vbeta and 13 Jbeta primers. Produced via immunoSEQ multiplex PCR; TCRdb's table is partial and in-frame only. The sample has 84,000 or so clones; 60% to 80% are singletons. This sequence originates from a boy aged 10-17 years in good health and CMV-seronegative. The chain combines TRBV28 with TRBJ1-2; no firm D call. The sample comprised PBMCs. CDR3 sequence reads: CASSLPLFYGYTF. DNA for the CDR3: TGTGCCAGCAGTTTACCCCTCTTCTATGGCTACACCTTC.